Below, one T cell receptor beta chain is given with its context. Its antigen is currently not known. Nothing much larger sits one base from this clone, and base qualities are not available. The data derive from a study of blood T cell repertoires in COVID-19 (dated by TCRdb to between 2020 and 2021). In the study overall: The collaborator samples originated in the United States, Italy and Spain and spanned the acute and convalescent phases of COVID-19. The prospective study material was composed of cDNA or gDNA derived from T cells, B-cell-depleted T cells, or PBMCs. Deeply sampled blood TCRbeta repertoires from subjects exposed to, actively infected with, or recovered from COVID-19 were included in the dataset. A freely available public database, intended as a resource for researchers studying the immune response to SARS-CoV-2, is where the repertoires were released. The samples were drawn from two sources: the first 160 participants of the ongoing ImmuneRACE study, and over 1,000 subjects contributed by 6 global collaborators. A de-identified subject ID, COVID-19 status, age in years and sex were almost always included in the sample metadata. Where available, HLA class I and class II types were taken from metadata supplied by the sample provider and were not determined by assay-based typing. What the authors observed across the whole study: How much clinical and demographic metadata was included differed by source and by participant, and the metadata was provided uncurated.

Whole blood was collected in K2EDTA tubes by collaborating institutions according to the institutions' own protocols. For TCRbeta analysis, collaborators shipped samples in one of three forms: frozen whole blood, isolated PBMCs, or DNA extracted from either of those sample types. CDR1 and CDR2, per the germline V gene, are MNHEY and SVGAGI. Trimming takes 8 bases from V and 8 bases from J, and the germline ends sit 16 bases apart. The CDR3 has 14 amino acids, counting the end cysteine and phenylalanine. Solely the CDR3 DNA is kept, with 42 bases framed from the first base. TCRbeta CDR3 regions were amplified from genomic DNA using the immunoSEQ Assay, a bias-controlled multiplex PCR. In the original analysis: Nucleated cell counts per sample were estimated from amplification of reference gene primers within the assay. To quantify the absolute abundance of each unique TCRbeta CDR3 rearrangement, sequence reads were collapsed and filtered. For each sample, productive Simpson clonality was calculated as the square root of Simpson's diversity index over productive rearrangements. Here the immuneACCESS table is served through TCRdb, limited to in-frame sequences with V and J called. Missing clones are a known gap in these copies; in checked studies unresolved V genes cover under half, and the rest lacks a known reason. Clone size and the V and J calls come from that table; the DNA yielded D and trimming. The table for this sample lists about 270,000 clones; around 86% of them were counted only once. The ten top clones hold about 10% of the sample.

This clonotype originated in a man aged 35 to 55 with active or convalescent COVID-19. The rearrangement joined TRBV6-5 to TRBJ1-6, and the D gene may be TRBD1, 5 bases matching. The source material was peripheral blood. The nucleotide sequence is TGTGCCAGCGGGGTGAGTCAGGGCGATTCACCCCTCCACTTT. The encoded protein is CASGVSQGDSPLHF.